This T cell receptor beta chain was documented in a study of blood T cells in healthy people across ages. With a J-beta primer mix and a sample-barcoded 5' primer, a second PCR ran about 6 to 11 cycles. CDR3-containing paired-end reads numbered at least 2.5 million in each sample. TCRdb analysed the 5' RACE reads with MiXCR anew, one entry per CDR3 protein. The sample contains about 640,000 distinct CDR3 sequences, about 30% of which appear only once. The germline V gene has CDR1 SNHLY and CDR2 FYNNEI. Trimming took 3 bases from V and 4 from J, leaving 9 bases between them. The CDR3 runs 13 residues. This clonotype was counted many times.

This sequence originates from a woman at least 80 years old in good health. This sequence joins TRBV2 and TRBJ1-2, with D possibly being TRBD1 (6 bases). The sequencing input was blood. In DNA form, the CDR3 reads TGTGCCAGCAGTGACCCAGGGGTCTATGGCTACACCTTC. Protein product: CASSDPGVYGYTF.